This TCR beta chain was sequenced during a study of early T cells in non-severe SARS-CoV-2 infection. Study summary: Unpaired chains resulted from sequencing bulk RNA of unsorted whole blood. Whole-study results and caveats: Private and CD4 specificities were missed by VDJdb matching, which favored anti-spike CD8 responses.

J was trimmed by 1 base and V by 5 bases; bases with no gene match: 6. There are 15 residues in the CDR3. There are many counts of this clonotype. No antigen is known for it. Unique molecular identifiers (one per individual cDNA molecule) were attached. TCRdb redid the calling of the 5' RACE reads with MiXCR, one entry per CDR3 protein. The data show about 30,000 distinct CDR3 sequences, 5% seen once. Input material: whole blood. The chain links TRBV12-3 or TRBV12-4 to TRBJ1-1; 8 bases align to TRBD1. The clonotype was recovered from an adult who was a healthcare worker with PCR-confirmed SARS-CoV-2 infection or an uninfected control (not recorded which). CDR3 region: CASSTHGTGNTEAFF. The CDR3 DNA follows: TGTGCCAGCAGTACACACGGGACAGGGAACACTGAAGCTTTCTTT.